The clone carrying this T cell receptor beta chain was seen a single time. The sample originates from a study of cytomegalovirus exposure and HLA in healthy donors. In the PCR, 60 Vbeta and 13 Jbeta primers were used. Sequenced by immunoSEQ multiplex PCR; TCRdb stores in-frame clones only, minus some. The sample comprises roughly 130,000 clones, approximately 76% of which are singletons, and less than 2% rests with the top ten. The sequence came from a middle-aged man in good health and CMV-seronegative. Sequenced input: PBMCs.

In DNA form, the CDR3 reads TGTGCCAGTAGTAGAACAGGGGGCGAAGTTTCACCCCTCCACTTT. Residues: CASSRTGGEVSPLHF. This sequence joins TRBV19 and TRBJ1-6; TRBD1 matches 9 bases. The CDR3 runs 15 residues. V lost 4 bases to trimming and J lost 9 bases; unmatched junction nucleotides: 7. Per germline, CDR1 LNHDA and CDR2 SQIVND (reference sequence).